Sequencing of this T cell receptor (beta chain) was carried out in a study of beta chain features in type 1 diabetes. Whole-study findings and limits: Moderate but significant shortening of TCRB CDR3s was recorded in all four CD4+ subsets from Type 1 diabetes patients.

About this clone itself: Its antigen is not identified.

The V and J ends lost 0 bases and 2 bases respectively, with 4 bases between them. The germline gives CDR1 MGHRA, CDR2 YSYEKL. There are 13 residues in the CDR3. Expressed TCRB transcripts were sequenced, since all the RNA that had been isolated was reverse transcribed. TCRdb's table, derived via immunoSEQ multiplex PCR, lists solely in-frame clones and lacks some. The sample yields under 200,000 clones, approximately 10% seen once. The clonotype was recovered from a man aged 30-40 years with type 1 diabetes. Sequences were obtained from central memory CD4+ T cells from blood. V gene TRBV4-1 combines with J gene TRBJ1-2; D is uncertain. DNA for the CDR3: TGCGCCAGCAGCCAAGACAGAAACTATGGCTACACCTTC. Translating it yields CASSQDRNYGYTF.